These T cell receptor beta chains were read from a single sample in a study of early T cells in non-severe SARS-CoV-2 infection. In TCRdb, the 5' RACE reads were re-called with MiXCR into one record per CDR3 protein. The table has tens of thousands of distinct CDR3 sequences, 7% to 8% seen once. Specimen: whole blood. These receptors all come from an adult who was a healthcare worker with PCR-confirmed SARS-CoV-2 infection or an uninfected control (not recorded which). Each CDR3 is given with its conserved first and last residue. The D gene is left open where the match is weak. A row's size may be missing; if present it is once, few, many or a size class.

J | D | V | size | DNA | CDR3
TRBJ2-7 | - | TRBV11-2 | many | TGTGCCAGCGGACCAGTTGGGCGGGCCTCCTACGAGCAGTACTTC | CASGPVGRASYEQYF
TRBJ1-6 | - | TRBV5-4 | few | TGTGCCAGCAGCTGGGGCCTTACTAATTCACCCCTCCACTTT | CASSWGLTNSPLHF
TRBJ1-6 | TRBD1 | TRBV6-6 | few | TGTGCCAGCAGCCCTGGGACAGCCAATTCACCCCTCCACTTT | CASSPGTANSPLHF
TRBJ1-6 | - | TRBV7-9 | medium-sized | TGTGCCAGCAGTGCAGGAGGAGCCAGGCGTAATTCACCCCTCCACTTT | CASSAGGARRNSPLHF
TRBJ1-1 | - | TRBV28 | many | TGTGCCAGCCACCTTCCGCGTCGTAACGCTGAAGCTTTCTTT | CASHLPRRNAEAFF
TRBJ2-7 | - | TRBV7-9 | - | TGTGCCGCCGGGGACATCTCCTACGAGCAGTACTTC | CAAGDISYEQYF
TRBJ1-2 | TRBD1 | TRBV11-2 | many | TGTGCCAGCAGCTGGACAGGGGGCGACTATGGCTACACCTTC | CASSWTGGDYGYTF
TRBJ2-1 | - | TRBV7-2 | few | TGTGCCAGCAGCGCACTTGCGGGAACCAATGAGCAGTTCTTC | CASSALAGTNEQFF
TRBJ2-1 | TRBD1 | TRBV27 | few | TGTGCCAGCAGTCCTTTTACAGGGGATGAGCAGTTCTTC | CASSPFTGDEQFF
TRBJ2-5 | - | TRBV5-1 | few | TGCGCCAGCAGCCCTCTCGGGGAGGACCAAGAGACCCAGTACTTC | CASSPLGEDQETQYF
TRBJ1-2 | TRBD1 | TRBV29-1 | many | TGCAGCGTTGGGGGGACAGGGGGTGTTAACTATGGCTACACCTTC | CSVGGTGGVNYGYTF
TRBJ2-1 | TRBD1 | TRBV7-2 | few | TGTGCCAGCAGCTCCGACAGGGGGGCCTACAATGAGCAGTTCTTC | CASSSDRGAYNEQFF
TRBJ2-1 | TRBD2 | TRBV19 | many | TGTGCCAGTAGTACCGGTGGGGGACTAGCGGCCCCGAGCTCCTACAATGAGCAGTTCTTC | CASSTGGGLAAPSSYNEQFF
TRBJ1-1 | - | TRBV6-5 | few | TGTGCCAGCAGTTACCGGCCAGTCGCGGGCTCTGAAGCTTTCTTT | CASSYRPVAGSEAFF
TRBJ2-2 | - | TRBV2 | few | TGTGCCAGCAGCGGGGGCACTAGCTCCCCCGGGGAGCTGTTTTTT | CASSGGTSSPGELFF
TRBJ2-3 | TRBD2 | TRBV27 | - | TGTGCCAGCAGTTTAGAGGGGCTAGCGGGGACAGATACGCAGTATTTT | CASSLEGLAGTDTQYF